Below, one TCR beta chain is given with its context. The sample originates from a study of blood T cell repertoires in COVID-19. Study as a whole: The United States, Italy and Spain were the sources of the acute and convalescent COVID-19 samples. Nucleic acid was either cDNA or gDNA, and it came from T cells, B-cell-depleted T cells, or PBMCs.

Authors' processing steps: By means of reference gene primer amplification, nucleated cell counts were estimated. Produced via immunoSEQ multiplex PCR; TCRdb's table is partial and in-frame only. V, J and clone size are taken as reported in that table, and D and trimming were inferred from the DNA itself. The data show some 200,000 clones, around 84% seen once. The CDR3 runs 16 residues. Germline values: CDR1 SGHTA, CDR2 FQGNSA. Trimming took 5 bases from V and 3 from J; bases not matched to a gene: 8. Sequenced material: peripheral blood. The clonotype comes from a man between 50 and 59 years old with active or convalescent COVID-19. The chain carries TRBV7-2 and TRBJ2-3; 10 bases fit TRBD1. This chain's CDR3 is CASSPRTGGRTDTQYF. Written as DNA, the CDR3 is TGTGCCAGCAGCCCCCGGACAGGGGGGAGGACAGATACGCAGTATTTT.